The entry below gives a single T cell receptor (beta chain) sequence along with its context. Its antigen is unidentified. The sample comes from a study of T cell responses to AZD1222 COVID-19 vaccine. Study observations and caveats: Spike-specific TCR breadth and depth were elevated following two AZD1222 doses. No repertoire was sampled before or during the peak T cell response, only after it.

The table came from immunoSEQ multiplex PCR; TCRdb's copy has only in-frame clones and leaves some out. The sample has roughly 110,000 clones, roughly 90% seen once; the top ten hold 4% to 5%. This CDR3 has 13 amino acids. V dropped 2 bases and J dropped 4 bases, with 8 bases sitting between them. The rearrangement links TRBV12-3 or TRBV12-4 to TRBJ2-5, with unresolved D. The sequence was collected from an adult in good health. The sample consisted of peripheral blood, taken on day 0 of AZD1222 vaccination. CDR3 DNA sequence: TGTGCCAGCAGTTTACGGCAGGTAGAGACCCAGTACTTC. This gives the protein CASSLRQVETQYF.